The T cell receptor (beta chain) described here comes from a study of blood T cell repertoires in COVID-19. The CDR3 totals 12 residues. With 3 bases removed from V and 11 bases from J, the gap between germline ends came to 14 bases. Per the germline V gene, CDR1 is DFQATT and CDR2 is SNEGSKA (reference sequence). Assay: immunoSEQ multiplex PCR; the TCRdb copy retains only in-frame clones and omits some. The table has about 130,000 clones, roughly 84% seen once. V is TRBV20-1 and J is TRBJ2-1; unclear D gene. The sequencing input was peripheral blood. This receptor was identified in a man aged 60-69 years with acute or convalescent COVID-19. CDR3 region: CSASPQIHKQFF. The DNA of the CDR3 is TGCAGTGCTAGTCCACAGATACACAAGCAGTTCTTC.